This entry is about one T cell receptor (beta chain). Its antigen has not been determined. No much larger clone exists at a distance of one base, and base qualities are not known. A patient counted as having stable Graves' hyperthyroidism if no progression to ophthalmopathy occurred over 18 months of follow-up. Hyperthyroidism patients were newly diagnosed, had a disease duration of under 2 months, and were aged 18 to 65 years. The study excluded patients with uncontrolled infections, other autoimmune diseases, pregnancy or lactation. Clinical symptoms, serum thyroxine and TRAb, thyroid ultrasound, and orbital computed tomography formed the basis for the diagnoses. Ficoll-Paque density gradient centrifugation was used to isolate PBMCs from about 9.4 ml of fresh peripheral blood. Trizol reagent was used to extract total RNA, and RNA quality was then checked on an Agilent 2100 Bioanalyzer. The data were obtained in a study of T cells in Graves' hyperthyroidism and ophthalmopathy (dated by TCRdb to the late 2010s). For the wider study: Peripheral blood samples were taken at the time of initial diagnosis, prior to any treatment. A discovery cohort of around 100 patients, about 44 with Graves' ophthalmopathy and approximately 60 with stable Graves' hyperthyroidism, was used to find distinguishing TCR V-J signatures. In addition, the study compared T-cell repertoires in thyroid tissue and in blood from 6 or 7 Graves' hyperthyroidism patients. The 100 discovery patients were randomly split 7:3 into training and test sets. After sampling, hyperthyroidism patients received methimazole starting at 30 mg daily, and ophthalmopathy patients received high-dose intravenous methylprednisolone. The paper reports TCR Vbeta CDR3 sequencing of roughly 140 peripheral blood samples: fewer than 50 ophthalmopathy, 75 to 80 hyperthyroidism and approximately 17 progressor patients. An independent validation cohort of fewer than 20 hyperthyroidism patients and 17 patients who later progressed to ophthalmopathy tested prospective prediction of ophthalmopathy. General study outcomes and caveats: Sample size was not statistically predetermined, and blinding of investigators to group allocation was not performed. In validation, progression to ophthalmopathy was predicted by the model with roughly 71% sensitivity and 72.22% specificity, a median of 6.5 months before onset. Blood samples also contained most of the expanded thyroid clonotypes (frequency above 0.001), which suggests that blood repertoires may reflect thyroid immune responses. In cross-validation, a model built on a 13 V-J signature told ophthalmopathy apart from stable hyperthyroidism with approximately 90% sensitivity and around 83% specificity, and in testing the same model reached 80%/75%.

At the junction V is shortened by 1 base and J by 5 bases, with 11 bases in between. The germline V gene (reference sequence) supplies CDR1 LNHNV and CDR2 YYDKDF. From cysteine to phenylalanine, the CDR3 is 15 amino acids long. Kept here is only the CDR3 DNA, which spans 45 bases and is read in frame from base 1. Amplification of TCR beta CDR3 regions was carried out from RNA transcripts. For the first round of RT-PCR on the TCR CDR3, the HTBI primer set was used together with the Qiagen OneStep RT-PCR kit. The libraries were constructed in a second round of multiplex PCR and then size-selected and purified. Sequencing of the libraries was done on an Illumina HiSeq2000 using paired-end 100 bp reads. As for the authors' bioinformatics: Raw data were processed with SOAPnuke, discarding reads with adapters, uncalled bases, mean Phred below 15, or no exact constant-primer or identifier match. High-quality paired reads were merged using COPE v1.2.5, and each unique nucleotide sequence was defined as a clonotype. Clonotypes were aligned to IMGT TRBV, TRBD and TRBJ reference segments using MiTCR v1.1. Only V-J combinations with frequency above 0.0001, covering 99% to 99.2% of repertoires, were analysed. The TCS score was defined as the ratio of F50 (clonal expansion) to E x V (chaos), calculated using BLOSUM62-based TCRdist between CDR3 peptides within each V-J. Welch's t-statistics and random forest reduced fewer than 600 V-J features to 13, which were used in a naive Bayes classifier (R e1071). Using fastp trimming at Q25 and MiXCR clonotype assembly, TCRdb reanalyzed the public sequencing data and kept in-frame beta chains. Here each entry gathers all rows of one CDR3 protein and keeps the most common genes and DNA. Clone size and V and J calls follow TCRdb, not the original study. The sample includes around 190,000 distinct CDR3 sequences, with about a sixth observed a single time. More than 50% of the sample comes from the top ten.

The sequenced sample was blood. This TCR was sampled from a woman in her forties or fifties with Graves' hyperthyroidism. This receptor chain uses TRBV15 and TRBJ2-2, with the D gene uncertain. The CDR3 protein is CATSRVRQTTGELFF. The nucleotide sequence reads as follows: TGTGCCACCAGCAGAGTTCGGCAGACTACCGGGGAGCTGTTTTTT.